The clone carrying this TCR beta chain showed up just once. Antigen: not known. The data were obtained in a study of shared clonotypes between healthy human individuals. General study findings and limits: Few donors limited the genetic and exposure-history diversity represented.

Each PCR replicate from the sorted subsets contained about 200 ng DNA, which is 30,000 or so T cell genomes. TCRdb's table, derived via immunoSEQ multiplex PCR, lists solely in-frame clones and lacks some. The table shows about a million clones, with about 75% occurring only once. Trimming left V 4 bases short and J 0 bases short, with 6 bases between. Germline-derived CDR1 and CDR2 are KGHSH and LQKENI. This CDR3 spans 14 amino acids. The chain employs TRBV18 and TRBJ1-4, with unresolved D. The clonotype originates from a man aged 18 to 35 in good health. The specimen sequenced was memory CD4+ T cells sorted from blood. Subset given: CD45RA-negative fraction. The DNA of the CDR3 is TGTGCCAGCTCACTGTTTGCAACTAATGAAAAACTGTTTTTT. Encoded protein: CASSLFATNEKLFF. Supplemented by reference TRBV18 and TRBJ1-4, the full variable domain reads NAGVMQNPRHLVRRRGQEARLRCSPMKGHSHVYWYRQLPEEGLKFMVYLQKENIIDESGMPKERFSAEFPKEGPSILRIQQVVRGDSAAYFCASSLFATNEKLFFGSGTQLSVL.